This T cell receptor (beta chain) stems from a study of blood T cell repertoires in COVID-19. Recovered Cohort 3 donors showed two negative PCRs, clearance, or symptom resolution. The method was immunoSEQ multiplex PCR; TCRdb's version includes in-frame clones alone and lacks a portion of them. This table has around 250,000 clones, about 82% appearing once. The CDR3 has 14 residues. V shed 5 bases and J 3 bases; nucleotides not matched to a gene: 5. Looked up from germline, CDR1 is SGHNT and CDR2 is YENEEA. This TCR was sampled from a woman between 50 and 59 years old who had recovered from COVID-19. This chain connects TRBV11-3 to TRBJ2-5; 8 bases line up with TRBD1. Sequenced material: PBMCs or T cells enriched from blood (not recorded which). The CDR3 region is CASSRTGSKETQYF. The CDR3 DNA reads TGTGCCAGCAGCAGGACAGGGTCAAAAGAGACCCAGTACTTC. Drawing the rest from reference TRBV11-3 and TRBJ2-5, the complete variable domain is EAGVVQSPRYKIIEKKQPVAFWCNPISGHNTLYWYLQNLGQGPELLIRYENEEAVDDSQLPKDRFSAERLKGVDSTLKIQPAELGDSAVYLCASSRTGSKETQYFGPGTRLLVL.